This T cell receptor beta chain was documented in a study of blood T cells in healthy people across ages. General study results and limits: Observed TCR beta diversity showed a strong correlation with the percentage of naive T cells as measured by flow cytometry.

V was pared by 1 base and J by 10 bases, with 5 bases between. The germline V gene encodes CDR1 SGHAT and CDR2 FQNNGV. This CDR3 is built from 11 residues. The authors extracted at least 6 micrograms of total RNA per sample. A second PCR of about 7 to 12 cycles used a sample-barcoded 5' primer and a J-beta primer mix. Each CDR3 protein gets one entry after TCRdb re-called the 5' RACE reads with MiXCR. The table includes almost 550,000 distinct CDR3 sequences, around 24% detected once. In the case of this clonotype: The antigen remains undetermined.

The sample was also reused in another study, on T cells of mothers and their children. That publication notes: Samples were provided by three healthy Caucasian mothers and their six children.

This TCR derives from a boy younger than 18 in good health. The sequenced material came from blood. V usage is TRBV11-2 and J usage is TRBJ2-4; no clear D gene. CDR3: CASSLAAIQYF. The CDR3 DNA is TGTGCCAGCAGCTTAGCGGCTATTCAGTACTTC. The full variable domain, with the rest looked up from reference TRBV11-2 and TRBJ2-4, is EAGVAQSPRYKIIEKRQSVAFWCNPISGHATLYWYQQILGQGPKLLIQFQNNGVVDDSQLPKDRFSAERLKGVDSTLKIQPAKLEDSAVYLCASSLAAIQYFGAGTRLSVL.